Below, 32 T cell receptor beta chains from the same sample are listed, as sequenced in a study of cytomegalovirus exposure and HLA in healthy donors. The study ran its PCR with 60 Vbeta and 13 Jbeta primers. Profiled with immunoSEQ multiplex PCR; TCRdb holds only in-frame clones, not every one. The sample holds 95,000 to 100,000 clones, about 80% seen once. The sequencing sample was made of PBMCs. The origin of the receptors is a man in his fifties or sixties in good health and CMV-seropositive.

The CDR3 nucleotides are TGTGCCAGCACCACCGCCAGGGGAATAGTAACGCAGTATTTT. It specifies CASTTARGIVTQYF. This chain links TRBV5-6 with TRBJ2-3, with a possible D match to TRBD1 (6 bases). This CDR3 comprises 14 residues. V was cut by 6 bases and J by 9 bases, with 20 bases left in between. Germline-derived CDR1 and CDR2 are SGHDT and YYEEEE.

The chain uses TRBV4-1 and TRBJ2-2, with D perhaps matching TRBD2 (5 bases). CDR1 and CDR2 from the germline V gene are MGHRA and YSYEKL. Trimming took off 1 base at V and 6 bases at J, with 12 bases between the two ends. CDR3 length: 15 amino acids. CDR3 in amino acids: CASSQAMDWAGELFF. CDR3 nucleotides: TGCGCCAGCAGCCAAGCCATGGACTGGGCCGGGGAGCTGTTTTTT.

The gene calls are TRBV9 and TRBJ2-5, with TRBD1 as a possible D gene (6 bases). The V gene lost 4 bases and the J gene lost 2 bases, with 12 bases spanning the gap. Germline V gives CDR1 SGDLS, CDR2 YYNGEE. This CDR3 comprises 14 residues. The CDR3 DNA sequence: TGTGCCAGCAGCCCCGGACAGCGTCAAGAGACCCAGTACTTC. Its protein product is CASSPGQRQETQYF.

The J gene is TRBJ2-3, the V gene TRBV18; 9 positions agree with TRBD1. The germline V gene encodes CDR1 KGHSH and CDR2 LQKENI. The CDR3 covers 16 residues. Losses at the gene ends were 5 bases for V and 5 bases for J; bases not matched to a gene: 11. The CDR3 region has the DNA TGTGCCAGCTCATCCGGGACAGGGAGTTCGATAGATACGCAGTATTTT. Translated: CASSSGTGSSIDTQYF.

V is TRBV9 and J is TRBJ2-3, with TRBD2 matching 8 bases. After removal of 7 bases from V and 5 bases from J, the junction contained 9 bases not matched to a gene. The CDR3 runs to 14 residues. Germline CDR1 and CDR2: SGDLS and YYNGEE. The CDR3 DNA reads as TGTGCCAGCGGACCGGGGGGGCGGGGAGATACGCAGTATTTT. It yields the protein CASGPGGRGDTQYF.

The rearrangement links TRBV5-4 to TRBJ2-5; no firm D call. The closer fit of TRBJ2-7 to the DNA end suggests the J call may be wrong. The germline gives CDR1 SGHNT, CDR2 YYREEE (reference sequence). The CDR3 is made up of 11 amino acids. The CDR3 spells CASSSFYEQYF. The CDR3 nucleotides are TGTGCCAGCAGCAGCTTCTACGAGCAGTACTTC.

The CDR3 nucleotides are TGTGCCAGCTCACAAACAACAGGGAACGAGCAGTACTTC. Its translation: CASSQTTGNEQYF. The chain combines TRBV18 with TRBJ2-7; possibly TRBD1 for D (6 bases). CDR3 size: 13 residues. Deletions cut 4 bases from V and 5 bases from J, with 12 bases between. From germline, CDR1 is KGHSH and CDR2 LQKENI.

The chain combines TRBV2 with TRBJ2-3, with 12 bases that match TRBD2. Looked up from germline, CDR1 is SNHLY and CDR2 is FYNNEI. The V segment lost 7 bases and the J segment 5 bases; nucleotides outside the gene matches: 7. CDR3 length: 15 amino acids. The CDR3 protein is CASTRTSGAQDTQYF. In nucleotides, the CDR3 is TGTGCCAGCACCCGGACTAGCGGGGCCCAAGATACGCAGTATTTT.

The chain links TRBV6-6 to TRBJ2-5; TRBD1 might be the D (5 bases). V gave up 2 bases and J gave up 4 bases, with 17 bases separating them. The CDR3 is made up of 16 amino acids. Looked up from germline, CDR1 is MNHNY and CDR2 is SVGAGI (reference sequence). CDR3 DNA sequence: TGTGCCAGCAGTTACCCTAGGAAGGGGTTTGGAGAGACCCAGTACTTC. The encoded protein is CASSYPRKGFGETQYF.

The chain recombines TRBV29-1 with TRBJ2-2, with TRBD1 identical over 9 bases. The CDR3 sequence is 14 residues long. V trimming: 4 bases; J trimming: 6 bases; junction bases outside the gene matches: 6. Per germline, CDR1 SQVTM and CDR2 ANQGSEA. CDR3 residues: CSVGRDRASGELFF. The CDR3 region has the DNA TGCAGCGTTGGCCGGGACAGGGCCTCCGGGGAGCTGTTTTTT.

This chain links TRBV30 with TRBJ2-2, with a possible D match to TRBD1 (6 bases). V dropped 2 bases and J dropped 8 bases, with 12 bases sitting between them. This CDR3 is built from 13 residues. Germline CDR1 is GTSNPN and CDR2 is SVGIG (reference sequence). This chain's CDR3 is CAWSSGVGGELFF. The CDR3 bases are TGTGCCTGGAGTTCAGGGGTAGGAGGGGAGCTGTTTTTT.

The rearrangement links TRBV4-1 to TRBJ2-2, with 10 bases matching TRBD2. J was trimmed by 3 bases and V by 0 bases; bases with no gene match: 4. The CDR3 is 17 residues long. Germline-derived CDR1 and CDR2 are MGHRA and YSYEKL. CDR3 loop: CASSQEILAGDTGELFF. CDR3 DNA: TGCGCCAGCAGCCAAGAAATCCTAGCGGGGGACACCGGGGAGCTGTTTTTT.

The chain employs TRBV10-3 and TRBJ1-5; D uncertain. V lost 2 bases to trimming and J lost 2 bases, with 7 bases between them. The CDR3 is 14 amino acids. Per the germline V gene, CDR1 is ENHRY and CDR2 is SYGVKD. CDR3 amino acids: CAISEGAGNQPQHF. In nucleotides, the CDR3 is TGTGCCATCAGTGAGGGTGCGGGCAATCAGCCCCAGCATTTT.

This chain connects TRBV19 to TRBJ2-7, with D possibly matching TRBD1 (5 bases). There are 15 residues in the CDR3. The V gene's germline CDR1 is LNHDA and CDR2 SQIVND (reference sequence). Trimming removed 2 bases at V and 3 bases at J, with 14 bases between. This chain's CDR3 is CASSITIQGYYEQYF. The CDR3 DNA is TGTGCCAGTAGTATAACAATCCAGGGTTACTACGAGCAGTACTTC.

CDR3 loop: CASSSGHGDTEAFF. The CDR3 nucleotides read TGTGCCAGCAGCTCCGGACATGGGGACACTGAAGCTTTCTTT. This chain links TRBV5-4 with TRBJ1-1, with D perhaps TRBD1 (5 bases). The germline gives CDR1 SGHNT, CDR2 YYREEE (reference sequence). The CDR3 has 14 residues. Trimming took 3 bases from V and 3 from J, leaving 12 bases between them.

V gene TRBV13 combines with J gene TRBJ2-3; D might be TRBD2 (7 bases). The CDR3 has 17 amino acids. CDR1 is PRHDT, CDR2 FYEKMQ, per germline (reference sequence). The V gene lost 4 bases and the J gene lost 0 bases, with 17 bases spanning the gap. CDR3 coding DNA: TGTGCCAGCAGCTCAATAACTAGGGGGGGGAGCACAGATACGCAGTATTTT. Its protein product is CASSSITRGGSTDTQYF.

The rearrangement links TRBV9 to TRBJ2-3, with 8 nucleotides matching TRBD1. With V trimmed by 3 bases and J by 1 base, 4 bases remained unmatched. Germline loops: CDR1 SGDLS, CDR2 YYNGEE. This CDR3 comprises 15 residues. CDR3 nucleotide sequence: TGTGCCAGCAGCGGCCTGGACAGGGGCACAGATACGCAGTATTTT. Its protein product is CASSGLDRGTDTQYF. The full variable domain, completed using reference TRBV9 and TRBJ2-3, is DSGVTQTPKHLITATGQRVTLRCSPRSGDLSVYWYQQSLDQGLQFLIQYYNGEERAKGNILERFSAQQFPDLHSELNLSSLELGDSALYFCASSGLDRGTDTQYFGPGTRLTVL.

The gene calls are TRBV27 and TRBJ2-3; D possibly corresponds to TRBD2 (6 bases). The V and J ends lost 6 bases and 3 bases respectively, with 13 bases between them. The CDR3 sequence is 14 residues long. Germline assignment: CDR1 MNHEY and CDR2 SMNVEV (reference sequence). CDR3 amino acids: CASSPSGGTDTQYF. The CDR3 region has the DNA TGTGCCAGCAGCCCCTCCGGGGGTACAGATACGCAGTATTTT.

The chain has TRBV5-1 and TRBJ2-3; TRBD2 might be the D (5 bases). CDR3 length equals 18 residues. The germline V and J ends were trimmed by 3 bases and 0 bases, with 20 bases remaining between them. CDR1 and CDR2 (germline): SGHRS, YFSETQ. In nucleotides, the CDR3 is TGCGCCAGCAGCTCCCGGTACGAGGGTTGGTTTAGCACAGATACGCAGTATTTT. Its protein is CASSSRYEGWFSTDTQYF.

The genes are TRBV6-1 and TRBJ2-5, with TRBD1 matching over 9 bases. V was pared by 4 bases and J by 4 bases, with 4 bases of the junction left unmatched. Germline loops: CDR1 MNHNS, CDR2 SASEGT. The CDR3 spans 14 residues. CDR3: CASSGGQGGETQYF. CDR3 nucleotide sequence: TGTGCCAGCAGTGGGGGACAGGGTGGAGAGACCCAGTACTTC.

The rearrangement links TRBV18 to TRBJ2-2; no clear D gene. The CDR3 consists of 14 residues. Looked up from germline, CDR1 is KGHSH and CDR2 is LQKENI. V was shortened by 2 bases and J by 7 bases, with 11 bases between the two germline ends. CDR3 loop: CASSPIVDIGELFF. CDR3 coding DNA: TGTGCCAGCTCACCAATCGTAGATATCGGGGAGCTGTTTTTT.

This chain joins TRBV30 and TRBJ1-1, with no clear D. The CDR3 has 12 amino acids. Per the germline V gene, CDR1 is GTSNPN and CDR2 is SVGIG (reference sequence). V lost 0 bases and J lost 8, with 10 bases in between. As DNA, the CDR3 is TGTGCCTGGAGTGTACGAGCGGGAGAAGCTTTCTTT. This encodes CAWSVRAGEAFF.

This clone was counted between two and nine times. The chain couples TRBV6-5 to TRBJ2-7; D is ambiguous. The V and J ends lost 2 bases and 3 bases respectively, with 8 bases between them. This CDR3 has 13 amino acids. The germline gives CDR1 MNHEY, CDR2 SVGAGI. The CDR3 loop reads CASSYNSYYEQYF. CDR3 DNA: TGTGCCAGCAGTTACAACAGCTACTACGAGCAGTACTTC.

This chain connects TRBV7-2 to TRBJ1-6; TRBD1 matches at 8 bases. This CDR3 has 16 residues. V lost 4 bases to trimming and J lost 9 bases; unmatched junction nucleotides: 11. Germline V gene data show CDR1 as SGHTA and CDR2 as FQGNSA. The DNA for the CDR3 is TGTGCCAGCAGCTCCCCGACAGGGGTCTCAATTTCACCCCTCCACTTT. Its protein is CASSSPTGVSISPLHF. Full variable domain (remainder filled in from reference TRBV7-2 and TRBJ1-6): GAGVSQSPSNKVTEKGKDVELRCDPISGHTALYWYRQSLGQGLEFLIYFQGNSAPDKSGLPSDRFSAERTGGSVSTLTIQRTQQEDSAVYLCASSSPTGVSISPLHFGNGTRLTVT.

V and J are TRBV19 and TRBJ1-5; 7 nucleotides line up with TRBD1. This CDR3 region has 14 residues. V trimming: 8 bases; J trimming: 1 base; junction bases outside the gene matches: 5. Germline CDR1 is LNHDA and CDR2 is SQIVND (reference sequence). The CDR3 here is CASFPRGSNQPQHF. CDR3 in DNA: TGTGCCAGTTTTCCCAGGGGGAGCAATCAGCCCCAGCATTTT.

This sequence joins TRBV28 and TRBJ1-6; 8 bases are a match to TRBD1. CDR1 is MDHEN, CDR2 SYDVKM, per germline. CDR3 size: 15 residues. V trimming: 3 bases; J trimming: 8 bases; junction bases outside the gene matches: 6. The CDR3 DNA reads TGTGCCAGCAGTTTGTGGACAGGGAGTGATTCACCCCTCCACTTT. Amino acids: CASSLWTGSDSPLHF.

This clone was observed a few times. This chain joins TRBV4-1 and TRBJ1-1; D might be TRBD1 (6 bases). The CDR3 is 16 amino acids. Germline assignment: CDR1 MGHRA and CDR2 YSYEKL. Trimming left V 0 bases short and J 4 bases short, with 15 bases between. CDR3 DNA sequence: TGCGCCAGCAGCCAAGATAAAGGCAGGGGAAGCACTGAAGCTTTCTTT. This translates into CASSQDKGRGSTEAFF.

The chain combines TRBV30 with TRBJ1-2; a weak D match, TRBD1 (5 bases). This CDR3 spans 14 amino acids. Trimming removed 0 bases from V and 4 bases from J, with 12 bases in between. Germline lookup yields CDR1 GTSNPN and CDR2 SVGIG (reference sequence). The CDR3: CAWSVSQGGYGYTF. The DNA of the CDR3 is TGTGCCTGGAGTGTAAGCCAGGGAGGCTATGGCTACACCTTC.

V usage is TRBV4-3 and J usage is TRBJ2-6; no definite D call. V lost 0 bases, J lost 0 bases, and 9 bases lay in between. CDR3 length: 17 residues. In germline, CDR1 is LGHNA, CDR2 YSLEER. CDR3: CASSQEWRISGANVLTF. Written as DNA, the CDR3 is TGCGCCAGCAGCCAAGAGTGGCGGATCTCTGGGGCCAACGTCCTGACTTTC.

The chain couples TRBV2 to TRBJ1-5, with a tentative D call TRBD1 (6 bases). V gave up 1 base and J gave up 5 bases, with 12 bases separating them. Germline V gene data show CDR1 as SNHLY and CDR2 as FYNNEI. The CDR3 covers 15 residues. Here the CDR3 reads CASSEDRVQDQPQHF. The CDR3 bases are TGTGCCAGCAGTGAAGACAGGGTGCAGGATCAGCCCCAGCATTTT.

This clone was found a few times. A far bigger clonotype differs at one base, so this is likely a read error. The J gene is TRBJ1-5, the V gene TRBV5-6; D remains unclear. Trimming left V 0 bases short and J 8 bases short, with 9 bases between. CDR3 length: 13 residues. Germline CDR1 SGHDT, CDR2 YYEEEE. The CDR3 reads CASSLEGDKPQHF. CDR3 nucleotide sequence: TGTGCCAGCAGCTTGGAGGGAGACAAGCCCCAGCATTTT.

The chain carries TRBV19 and TRBJ1-5, with a possible D match to TRBD1 (6 bases). V shed 3 bases and J shed 9 bases, with 18 bases lying between them. The CDR3 is made up of 15 amino acids. The germline CDR1 and CDR2 sequences are LNHDA and SQIVND (reference sequence). In DNA form, the CDR3 reads TGTGCCAGTAGTATCGGGTCCAGGGGCTCAGGGCCCCAGCATTTT. This codes for CASSIGSRGSGPQHF.